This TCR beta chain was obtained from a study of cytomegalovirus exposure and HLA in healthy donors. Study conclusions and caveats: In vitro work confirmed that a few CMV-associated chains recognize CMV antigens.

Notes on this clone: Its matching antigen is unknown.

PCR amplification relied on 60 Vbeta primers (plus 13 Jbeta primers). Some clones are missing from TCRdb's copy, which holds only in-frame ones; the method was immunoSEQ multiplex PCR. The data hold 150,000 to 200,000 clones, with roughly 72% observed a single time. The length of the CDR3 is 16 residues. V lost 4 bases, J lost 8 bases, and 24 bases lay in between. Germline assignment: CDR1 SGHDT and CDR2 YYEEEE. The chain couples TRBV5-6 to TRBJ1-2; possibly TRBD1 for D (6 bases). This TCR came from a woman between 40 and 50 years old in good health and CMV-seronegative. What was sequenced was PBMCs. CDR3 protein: CASSTLTTGTYFGYTF. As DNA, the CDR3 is TGTGCCAGCAGCACATTAACGACAGGAACCTACTTCGGCTACACCTTC.